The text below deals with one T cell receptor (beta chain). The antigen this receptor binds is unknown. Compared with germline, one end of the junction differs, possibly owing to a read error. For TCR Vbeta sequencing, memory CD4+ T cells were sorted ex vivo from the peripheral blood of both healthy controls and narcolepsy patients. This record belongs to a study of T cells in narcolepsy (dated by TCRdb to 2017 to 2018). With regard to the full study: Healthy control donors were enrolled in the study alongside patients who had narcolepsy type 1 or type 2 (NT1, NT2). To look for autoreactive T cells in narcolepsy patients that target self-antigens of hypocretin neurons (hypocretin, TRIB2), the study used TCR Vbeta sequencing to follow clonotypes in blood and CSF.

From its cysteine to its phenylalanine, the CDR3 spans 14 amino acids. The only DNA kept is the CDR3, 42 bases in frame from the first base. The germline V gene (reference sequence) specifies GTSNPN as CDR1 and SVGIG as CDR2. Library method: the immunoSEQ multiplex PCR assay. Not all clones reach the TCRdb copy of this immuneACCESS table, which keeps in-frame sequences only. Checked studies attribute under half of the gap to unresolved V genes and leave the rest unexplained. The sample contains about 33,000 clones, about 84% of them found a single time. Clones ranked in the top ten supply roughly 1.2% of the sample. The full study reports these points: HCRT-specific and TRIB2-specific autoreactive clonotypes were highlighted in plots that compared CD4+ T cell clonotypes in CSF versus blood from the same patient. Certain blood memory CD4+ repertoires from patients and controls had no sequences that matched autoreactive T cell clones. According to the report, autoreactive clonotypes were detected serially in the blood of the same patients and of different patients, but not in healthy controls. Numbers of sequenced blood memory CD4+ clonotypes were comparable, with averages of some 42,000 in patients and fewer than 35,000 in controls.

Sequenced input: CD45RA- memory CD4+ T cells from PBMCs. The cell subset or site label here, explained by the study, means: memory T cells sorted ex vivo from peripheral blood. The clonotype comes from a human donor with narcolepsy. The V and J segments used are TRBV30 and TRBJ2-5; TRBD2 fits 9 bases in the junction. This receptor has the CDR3 CAWSVQAGGETRYF. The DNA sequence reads TGTGCCTGGAGTGTACAAGCGGGGGGAGAGACCCGGTACTTC.